The following is a TCR beta chain sequence with its context. Its antigen is not identified. The data belong to a study of Tregs in tolerant kidney transplant recipients. Findings of the study overall: The small number of patients limits these findings pending further validation.

TCRdb's copy holds only in-frame clones and misses some; the assay was immunoSEQ multiplex PCR. This table holds some 240,000 clones, around 81% found once. Germline loops: CDR1 KGHSY, CDR2 FQNENV. The V segment lost 3 bases and the J segment 5 bases; nucleotides outside the gene matches: 10. The CDR3 extends over 16 amino acids. The origin of this receptor is a human donor in good health. Sequencing input: CD4+ T cells from blood. This chain links TRBV16 with TRBJ2-1; 7 bases agree with TRBD1. CDR3 amino acids: CASSHRDSRSDNEQFF. CDR3 bases: TGTGCCAGCAGCCACCGGGACAGCCGATCCGACAATGAGCAGTTCTTC.